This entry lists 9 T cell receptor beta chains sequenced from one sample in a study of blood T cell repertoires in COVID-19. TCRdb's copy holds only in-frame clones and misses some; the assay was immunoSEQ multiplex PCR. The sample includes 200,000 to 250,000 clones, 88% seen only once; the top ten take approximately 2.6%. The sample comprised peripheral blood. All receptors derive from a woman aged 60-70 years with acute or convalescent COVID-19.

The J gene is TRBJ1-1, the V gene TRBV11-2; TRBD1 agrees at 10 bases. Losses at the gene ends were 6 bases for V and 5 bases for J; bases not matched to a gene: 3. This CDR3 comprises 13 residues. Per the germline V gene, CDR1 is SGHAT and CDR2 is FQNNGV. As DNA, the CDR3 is TGTGCCAGCAGGGGACAGGGGCGAACTGAAGCTTTCTTT. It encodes CASRGQGRTEAFF.

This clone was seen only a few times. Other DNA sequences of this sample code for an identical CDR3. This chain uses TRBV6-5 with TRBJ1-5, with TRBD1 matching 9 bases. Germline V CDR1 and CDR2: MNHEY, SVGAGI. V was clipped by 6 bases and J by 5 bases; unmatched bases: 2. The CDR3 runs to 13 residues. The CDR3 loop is CASSRTGDQPQHF. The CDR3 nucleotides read TGTGCCAGCAGCCGGACAGGGGATCAGCCCCAGCATTTT.

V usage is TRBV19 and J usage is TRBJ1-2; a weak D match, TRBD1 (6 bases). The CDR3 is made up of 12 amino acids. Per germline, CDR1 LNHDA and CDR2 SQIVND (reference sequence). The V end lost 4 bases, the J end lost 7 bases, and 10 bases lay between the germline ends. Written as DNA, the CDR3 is TGTGCCAGTAGTAACAGGGTGACTGGCTACACCTTC. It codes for CASSNRVTGYTF.

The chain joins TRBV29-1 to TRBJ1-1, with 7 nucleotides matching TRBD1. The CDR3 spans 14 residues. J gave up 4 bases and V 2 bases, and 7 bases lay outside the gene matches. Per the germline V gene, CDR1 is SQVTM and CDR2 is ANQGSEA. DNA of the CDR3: TGCAGCGTTGAAACTGGGGCAGGGGGCACTGAAGCTTTCTTT. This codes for CSVETGAGGTEAFF.

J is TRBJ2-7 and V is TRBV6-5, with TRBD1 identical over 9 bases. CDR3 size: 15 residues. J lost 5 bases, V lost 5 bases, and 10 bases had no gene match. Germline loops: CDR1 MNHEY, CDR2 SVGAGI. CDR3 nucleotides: TGTGCCAGCAGTCGGACCGGGACAGGGAGGGACGAGCAGTACTTC. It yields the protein CASSRTGTGRDEQYF.

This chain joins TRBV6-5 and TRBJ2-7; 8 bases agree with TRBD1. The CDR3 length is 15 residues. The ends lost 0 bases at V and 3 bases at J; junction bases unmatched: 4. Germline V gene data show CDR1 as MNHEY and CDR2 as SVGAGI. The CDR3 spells CASSYSAGGVYEQYF. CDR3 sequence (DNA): TGTGCCAGCAGTTACTCAGCAGGGGGCGTCTACGAGCAGTACTTC.

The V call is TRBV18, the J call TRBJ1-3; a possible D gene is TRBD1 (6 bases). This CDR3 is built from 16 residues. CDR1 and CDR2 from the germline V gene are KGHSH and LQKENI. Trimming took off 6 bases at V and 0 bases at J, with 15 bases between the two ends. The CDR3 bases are TGTGCCAGCTCCCCGGGGACACCGGGCTCTGGAAACACCATATATTTT. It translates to CASSPGTPGSGNTIYF.

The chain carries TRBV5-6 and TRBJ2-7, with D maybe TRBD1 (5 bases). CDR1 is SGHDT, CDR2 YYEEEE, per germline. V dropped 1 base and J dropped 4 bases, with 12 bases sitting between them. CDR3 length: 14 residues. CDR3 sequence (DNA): TGTGCCAGCAGCTTGAAAAGGGGCGCGTACGAGCAGTACTTC. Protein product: CASSLKRGAYEQYF.

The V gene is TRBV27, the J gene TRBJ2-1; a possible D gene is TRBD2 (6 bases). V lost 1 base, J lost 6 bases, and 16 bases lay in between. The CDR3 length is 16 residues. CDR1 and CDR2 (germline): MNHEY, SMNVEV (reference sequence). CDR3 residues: CASSLLAAGRINEQFF. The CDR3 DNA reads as TGTGCCAGCAGTTTATTGGCCGCGGGACGTATCAATGAGCAGTTCTTC.